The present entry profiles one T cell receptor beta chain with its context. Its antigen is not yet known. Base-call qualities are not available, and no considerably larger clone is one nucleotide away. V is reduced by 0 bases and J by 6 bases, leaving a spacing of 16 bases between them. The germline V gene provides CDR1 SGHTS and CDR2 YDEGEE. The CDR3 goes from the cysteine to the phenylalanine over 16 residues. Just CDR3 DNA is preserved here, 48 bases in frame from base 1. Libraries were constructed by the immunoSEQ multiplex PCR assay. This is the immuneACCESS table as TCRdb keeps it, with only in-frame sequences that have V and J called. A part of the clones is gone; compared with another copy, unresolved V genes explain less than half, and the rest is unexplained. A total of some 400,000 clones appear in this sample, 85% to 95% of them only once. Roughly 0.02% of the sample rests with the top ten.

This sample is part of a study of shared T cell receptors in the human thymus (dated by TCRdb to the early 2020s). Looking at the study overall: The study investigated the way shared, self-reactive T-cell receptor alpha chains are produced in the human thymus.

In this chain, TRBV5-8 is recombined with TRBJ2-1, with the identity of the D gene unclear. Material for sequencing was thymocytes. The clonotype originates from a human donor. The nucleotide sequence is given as TGTGCCAGCAGCTTGGCCTTTAGCCAAATCTTCAATGAGCAGTTCTTC. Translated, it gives CASSLAFSQIFNEQFF.